What follows describes a single T cell receptor beta chain. Its antigen remains unidentified. This record comes from a study of T cells in Graves' hyperthyroidism and ophthalmopathy. Template material for amplifying TCR beta CDR3 regions consisted of RNA transcripts. The primer set for the first-round RT-PCR of the TCR CDR3 was HTBI. MiXCR, applied by TCRdb to the multiplex PCR reads, yields one record per CDR3 protein. The sample lists around 600,000 distinct CDR3 sequences, about 15% occurring once. Study-level findings and limits: The model's output predicted ophthalmopathy at a median of about 6.5 months prior to onset.

The sequenced material came from blood. The origin of this receptor is a woman in her 50s with Graves' ophthalmopathy.

CDR3 in DNA: TGTGCCAGCAGCACCGGGACAGGGGATTCACCCCTCCACTTT. This encodes CASSTGTGDSPLHF. This chain uses TRBV9 with TRBJ1-6, with 10 bases fitting TRBD1. This CDR3 contains 14 residues. CDR1 SGDLS and CDR2 YYNGEE come from the germline V gene. The V segment lost 4 bases and the J segment 8 bases; nucleotides outside the gene matches: 3.